The 17 T cell receptor beta chains below all came from one sample that was sequenced in a study of blood T cell repertoires in COVID-19. The method was immunoSEQ multiplex PCR; TCRdb's version includes in-frame clones alone and lacks a portion of them. The sample has around 150,000 clones, approximately 90% seen once. The specimen was peripheral blood. The receptors were gathered from a woman in her seventies with COVID-19, enrolled during active disease.

This clone came up a few times. The chain couples TRBV10-3 to TRBJ2-7; TRBD1 might be the D (5 bases). Germline CDR1 and CDR2: ENHRY and SYGVKD. V was shortened by 4 bases and J by 4 bases, with 11 bases between the two germline ends. CDR3 length: 13 amino acids. The CDR3 protein is CAISVTTGYEQYF. CDR3 nucleotide sequence: TGTGCCATCAGTGTCACAACAGGTTACGAGCAGTACTTC.

As concerns this clone: A junction boundary mismatches the germline segment, possibly from a read error. CDR3 sequence: CASSLAGIQYF. Here the CDR3 DNA reads TGTGCCAGCAGTTTAGCGGGTATTCAGTACTTC. The rearrangement links TRBV11-2 to TRBJ2-4, with 7 bases identical to TRBD2. The CDR3 spans 11 residues. Per the germline V gene, CDR1 is SGHAT and CDR2 is FQNNGV.

The CDR3 nucleotides are TGTGCCAGCAGTTTATTGGCGGGTCCGATCCTTAACTATGGCTACACCTTC. It codes for CASSLLAGPILNYGYTF. The chain employs TRBV28 and TRBJ1-2; D ambiguous. The germline gives CDR1 MDHEN, CDR2 SYDVKM. This CDR3 comprises 17 residues. Trimming shortened V by 1 base and J by 1 base, and 16 bases separated the two germline ends.

This clone came up once. The chain joins TRBV28 to TRBJ1-6; 9 bases match TRBD1. This CDR3 has 16 amino acids. The V gene's germline CDR1 is MDHEN and CDR2 SYDVKM. The V and J ends lost 3 bases and 8 bases, in that order; junction bases with no gene match: 8. CDR3 DNA: TGTGCCAGCAGTTTGCCCCCGGGACAGGGTTATTCACCCCTCCACTTT. Residues: CASSLPPGQGYSPLHF.

The chain joins TRBV7-9 to TRBJ2-3; 8 nucleotides match TRBD2. The CDR3 covers 16 residues. The junction had 12 bases not matched to a gene; V was cut back by 5 bases and J by 5 bases. The germline V gene has CDR1 SEHNR and CDR2 FQNEAQ (reference sequence). For the CDR3, the DNA is TGTGCCAGCAGCCCTACTCGGGGGGGAGAGGGAGATACGCAGTATTTT. Encoded protein: CASSPTRGGEGDTQYF.

The chain is built from TRBV13 and TRBJ2-2, with D hard to call. The CDR3 loop spans 15 amino acids. Germline-derived CDR1 and CDR2 are PRHDT and FYEKMQ (reference sequence). The V and J ends lost 2 bases and 1 base respectively, with 8 bases between them. For the CDR3, the DNA is TGTGCCAGCAGCTTACAACAGAAGAACACCGGGGAGCTGTTTTTT. Its protein is CASSLQQKNTGELFF.

This sequence joins TRBV7-6 and TRBJ1-1, with unresolved D. V was pared by 1 base and J by 5 bases, with 11 bases between. This CDR3 is built from 14 residues. Germline V lookup: CDR1 SGHVS, CDR2 FNYEAQ. The CDR3 region is CASSLVEGRTEAFF. The CDR3 region has the DNA TGTGCCAGCAGCTTAGTGGAGGGAAGAACTGAAGCTTTCTTT.

The chain has TRBV11-2 and TRBJ2-5; D not resolved. Trimming took off 1 base at V and 2 bases at J, with 8 bases between the two ends. This CDR3 comprises 14 residues. Germline assignment: CDR1 SGHAT and CDR2 FQNNGV. This CDR3 reads CASSLVGGQETQYF. DNA for the CDR3: TGTGCCAGCAGCTTAGTAGGCGGACAAGAGACCCAGTACTTC.

The chain joins TRBV3-1 (or the pseudogene TRBV3-2) to TRBJ2-2; weak D call: TRBD1 (6 bases). Germline CDR1 LGHDT, CDR2 YNNKEL (reference sequence). The germline V and J ends were trimmed by 1 base and 7 bases, with 10 bases remaining between them. The CDR3 is 14 residues long. The CDR3 sequence: CASSQGRGVGELFF. The CDR3 DNA sequence: TGTGCCAGCAGCCAAGGCAGGGGAGTCGGGGAGCTGTTTTTT.

The rearrangement uses TRBV5-5 and TRBJ2-7, with D unresolved. From germline, CDR1 is SGHKS and CDR2 YYEKEE (reference sequence). Deletions cut 2 bases from V and 5 bases from J, with 20 bases between. The CDR3 has 16 amino acids. The CDR3 loop is CASSFHFLSPPDEQYF. CDR3 coding DNA: TGTGCCAGCAGCTTCCATTTTTTGAGTCCCCCGGACGAGCAGTACTTC.

The chain recombines TRBV18 with TRBJ2-4; TRBD1 matches 11 bases. This CDR3 comprises 14 residues. Trimming at V came to 3 bases and at J to 6 bases, leaving 1 base not matched to a gene. In germline, CDR1 is KGHSH, CDR2 LQKENI. CDR3 protein: CASSPGTGGNIQYF. The CDR3 DNA reads TGTGCCAGCTCACCTGGGACAGGGGGAAACATTCAGTACTTC.

The J gene is TRBJ1-2, the V gene TRBV6-5, with D possibly being TRBD1 (6 bases). V lost 0 bases to trimming and J lost 3 bases, with 11 bases between them. CDR3 length: 15 amino acids. Per germline, CDR1 MNHEY and CDR2 SVGAGI. CDR3 bases: TGTGCCAGCAGTTACTCGAGGTGGACAGACTATGGCTACACCTTC. This gives the protein CASSYSRWTDYGYTF.

This chain links TRBV7-9 with TRBJ1-2; TRBD1 aligns across 7 bases. This CDR3 is built from 13 residues. With V trimmed by 4 bases and J by 4 bases, 3 bases remained unmatched. Germline V gene sequence: CDR1 SEHNR, CDR2 FQNEAQ (reference sequence). The CDR3 region is CASSSGQIYGYTF. The CDR3 coding sequence is TGTGCCAGCAGCTCGGGACAGATCTATGGCTACACCTTC. Variable domain in full (rest from reference TRBV7-9 and TRBJ1-2): DTGVSQNPRHKITKRGQNVTFRCDPISEHNRLYWYRQTLGQGPEFLTYFQNEAQLEKSRLLSDRFSAERPKGSFSTLEIQRTEQGDSAMYLCASSSGQIYGYTFGSGTRLTVV.

The chain combines TRBV18 with TRBJ1-6, with TRBD1 matching 7 bases. This CDR3 spans 16 amino acids. Trimming removed 1 base from V and 5 bases from J; junction bases left unmatched: 5. Germline V lookup: CDR1 KGHSH, CDR2 LQKENI. CDR3 amino acids: CASSPQGTVNNSPLHF. The CDR3 nucleotides read TGTGCCAGCTCACCACAGGGGACAGTTAATAATTCACCCCTCCACTTT.

V gene TRBV7-8 combines with J gene TRBJ2-5, with a tentative D call TRBD2 (6 bases). V was trimmed by 4 bases and J by 5 bases, leaving 11 bases between them. CDR3 length: 13 residues. CDR1 is SGHVS, CDR2 FQNEAQ, per germline. DNA of the CDR3: TGTGCCAGCAGCTCCGGGGGTACGGAGACCCAGTACTTC. Translated: CASSSGGTETQYF.

This clone was observed a few times. The rearrangement joins TRBV6-4 to TRBJ1-2; 9 positions match TRBD1. Germline lookup yields CDR1 MRHNA and CDR2 SNTAGT. The junction had 12 bases not matched to a gene; V was cut back by 5 bases and J by 8 bases. The CDR3 extends over 15 amino acids. The CDR3 protein is CASSPEGDRAVGYTF. As DNA, the CDR3 is TGTGCCAGCAGTCCGGAGGGGGACAGGGCTGTCGGCTACACCTTC.

This clone was seen a handful of times. This sequence joins TRBV11-2 and TRBJ2-7, with TRBD2 as a possible D gene (6 bases). CDR3 length equals 16 residues. Germline V CDR1 and CDR2: SGHAT, FQNNGV. V was trimmed by 5 bases and J by 6 bases, leaving 23 bases between them. The CDR3 sequence is CASSPRRVTYLSEQYF. The DNA for the CDR3 is TGTGCCAGCAGCCCCCGGAGGGTAACATACCTTAGCGAGCAGTACTTC. Drawing the rest from reference TRBV11-2 and TRBJ2-7, the complete variable domain is EAGVAQSPRYKIIEKRQSVAFWCNPISGHATLYWYQQILGQGPKLLIQFQNNGVVDDSQLPKDRFSAERLKGVDSTLKIQPAKLEDSAVYLCASSPRRVTYLSEQYFGPGTRLTVT.